These 8 T cell receptor beta chains were sequenced from one sample in a study of blood T cell repertoires in COVID-19. Sequenced by immunoSEQ multiplex PCR; TCRdb stores in-frame clones only, minus some. The table records 35,000 to 40,000 clones, 81% of them present only once. The sequenced sample consisted of peripheral blood. Receptor source: a man aged 80 or over with active or convalescent COVID-19.

The chain carries TRBV7-2 and TRBJ2-7; D remains unclear. This CDR3 has 14 amino acids. Germline-derived CDR1 and CDR2 are SGHTA and FQGNSA. V gave up 4 bases and J gave up 6 bases, with 16 bases separating them. CDR3 residues: CASSSLTETGEQYF. The CDR3 coding sequence is TGTGCCAGCAGCTCCTTGACCGAAACGGGCGAGCAGTACTTC.

The genes are TRBV5-4 and TRBJ2-7, with 8 bases lining up with TRBD1. The germline CDR1 and CDR2 sequences are SGHNT and YYREEE (reference sequence). The CDR3 is 15 amino acids. V dropped 0 bases and J dropped 2; count of bases not matched to a gene: 4. The CDR3 nucleotides read TGTGCCAGCAGCTTGGTGGGACAGGTACCCTACGAGCAGTACTTC. It specifies CASSLVGQVPYEQYF. Based on the CDR3 plus reference TRBV5-4 and TRBJ2-7, the full variable domain is ETGVTQSPTHLIKTRGQQVTLRCSSQSGHNTVSWYQQALGQGPQFIFQYYREEENGRGNFPPRFSGLQFPNYSSELNVNALELDDSALYLCASSLVGQVPYEQYFGPGTRLTVT.

V usage is TRBV29-1 and J usage is TRBJ2-1; D is unresolved. V was shortened by 4 bases and J by 16 bases, with 14 bases between the two germline ends. This CDR3 comprises 10 residues. CDR1 is SQVTM and CDR2 is ANQGSEA in the germline V gene. The CDR3 loop reads CSVGHNQNFF. For the CDR3, the DNA is TGCAGCGTTGGACATAACCAAAACTTCTTC.

This sequence joins TRBV4-2 and TRBJ1-1; D may be TRBD1 (6 bases). V was clipped by 9 bases and J by 1 base, with 21 bases between them. Germline lookup yields CDR1 LGHNA and CDR2 YNFKEQ. The CDR3 spans 16 residues. The chain's CDR3 is CASLRGGTAPNTEAFF. In DNA, the CDR3 is TGTGCCAGTCTGCGAGGGGGAACGGCTCCGAACACTGAAGCTTTCTTT.

The chain has TRBV7-6 and TRBJ2-3, with TRBD2 matching over 9 bases. The germline V gene has CDR1 SGHVS and CDR2 FNYEAQ. J was trimmed by 2 bases and V by 0 bases; bases with no gene match: 9. The CDR3 sequence is 18 residues long. The CDR3 DNA reads TGTGCCAGCAGCTTAGCGAATAGCGGGAGTATTCACACAGATACGCAGTATTTT. Its translation: CASSLANSGSIHTDTQYF. Complete variable domain (other parts from reference TRBV7-6 and TRBJ2-3): GAGVSQSPRYKVTKRGQDVALRCDPISGHVSLYWYRQALGQGPEFLTYFNYEAQQDKSGLPNDRFSAERPEGSISTLTIQRTEQRDSAMYRCASSLANSGSIHTDTQYFGPGTRLTVL.

The V call is TRBV7-2, the J call TRBJ2-7, with TRBD1 identical over 9 bases. Germline CDR1 SGHTA, CDR2 FQGNSA. The CDR3 covers 13 residues. Trimming at V came to 5 bases and at J to 6 bases, leaving 5 bases not matched to a gene. The CDR3 DNA sequence: TGTGCCAGCAGCATCCGGGACAGGGTCGAGCAGTACTTC. Its translation is CASSIRDRVEQYF.

In the case of this clone: The same CDR3 arises from other DNA sequences in this sample as well. The chain recombines TRBV19 with TRBJ2-1; 9 nucleotides agree with TRBD2. The CDR3 sequence is 15 residues long. V dropped 3 bases and J dropped 3; count of bases not matched to a gene: 3. Germline V gene data show CDR1 as LNHDA and CDR2 as SQIVND (reference sequence). In DNA, the CDR3 is TGTGCCAGTAGTATTGTAGCGGGAGACTACAATGAGCAGTTCTTC. Protein product: CASSIVAGDYNEQFF.

The rearrangement joins TRBV7-2 to TRBJ2-7; 10 nucleotides match TRBD2. V was clipped by 4 bases and J by 3 bases; unmatched bases: 3. This CDR3 comprises 14 residues. Germline V lookup: CDR1 SGHTA, CDR2 FQGNSA. The CDR3 DNA sequence: TGTGCCAGCAGCTCTAGCGGGGGTGACTACGAGCAGTACTTC. This encodes CASSSSGGDYEQYF. Variable domain in full (rest from reference TRBV7-2 and TRBJ2-7): GAGVSQSPSNKVTEKGKDVELRCDPISGHTALYWYRQSLGQGLEFLIYFQGNSAPDKSGLPSDRFSAERTGGSVSTLTIQRTQQEDSAVYLCASSSSGGDYEQYFGPGTRLTVT.